This is a list of T cell receptor beta chains from one sample in a study of glioma-infiltrating T cells. TCRdb used MiXCR to reprocess the multiplex PCR reads, holding one entry per CDR3 protein. Of more than 350,000 distinct CDR3 sequences in the sample, about 40% were seen once. Sample: glioma tissue, nonneoplastic brain tissue, or PBMCs (not recorded which). The receptor source for this set is a human donor with low-grade glioma or glioblastoma, undergoing nonglioma brain surgery, or in good health (not recorded which). The CDR3 runs from the conserved cysteine through the conserved F or W. The D gene is left open where the match is weak. The size of a clone is reported for some rows only, either as once, few or many, or as a class for expanded clones.

d_gene	v_gene	abundance	j_gene	CDR3nt	CDR3aa
TRBD1	TRBV27	many	TRBJ2-1	TGTGCCAGCAGGGGGACAGGTACCTACAATGAGCAGTTCTTC	CASRGTGTYNEQFF
-	TRBV4-1	-	TRBJ2-7	TGCGCCAGCAGCCACCACCAAGCCACGTACGAGCAGTACTTC	CASSHHQATYEQYF
-	TRBV20-1	few	TRBJ2-7	TGCAGTGCCTCCGGGACTTTCGCGCCCTACGAGCAGTACTTC	CSASGTFAPYEQYF
TRBD1	TRBV4-2	few	TRBJ1-1	TGTGCCAGCAGCCAACTTTACCCGACAGGGGGCACTGAAGCTTTCTTT	CASSQLYPTGGTEAFF
-	TRBV19	few	TRBJ1-2	TGTGCCAGTAGTCCCGGGGACGACTATGGCTACACCTTC	CASSPGDDYGYTF
-	TRBV15	many	TRBJ2-3	TGTGCCACCAGCATCCGGACAGTACCGGATACGCAGTATTTT	CATSIRTVPDTQYF
-	TRBV19	-	TRBJ2-7	TGTGCCAGTAGTGCATGCCTTACCTACGAGCAGTACTTC	CASSACLTYEQYF
TRBD1	TRBV28	-	TRBJ1-1	TGTGCCAGCAGTTTAAGGTCCGTGTCAGGGGGGAACACTGAAGCTTTCTTT	CASSLRSVSGGNTEAFF
-	TRBV4-1	many	TRBJ2-1	TGCGCCAGCACTCTGGGGATACGGAATGAGCAGTTCTTC	CASTLGIRNEQFF
-	TRBV7-9	-	TRBJ2-1	TGTGCCAGCAGCTTTGTCGGTGCCCTCTACAATGAGCAGTTCTTC	CASSFVGALYNEQFF
TRBD2	TRBV5-1	-	TRBJ2-1	TGCGCCAGCAGCTTGGACCCCGGACTAGCGGGAGGCAATGAGCAGTTCTTC	CASSLDPGLAGGNEQFF
-	TRBV28	few	TRBJ1-2	TGTGCCAGCAGTTCCAACGGGGGGGATGGCTACACCTTC	CASSSNGGDGYTF
-	TRBV28	-	TRBJ1-2	TGTGCCAGCAGCCTCGGCGGGGGGGTGCCTAGGGGCTATGGCTACACCTTC	CASSLGGGVPRGYGYTF
-	TRBV20-1	many	TRBJ1-1	TGCAGTGCTAGAAGGCCAGCCAACACTGAAGCTTTCTTT	CSARRPANTEAFF
TRBD1	TRBV7-2	many	TRBJ2-7	TGTGCCAGCAGGTTGGACAGGGGTTCCTACGAGCAGTACTTC	CASRLDRGSYEQYF
TRBD1	TRBV2	few	TRBJ2-5	TGTGCCAGCAGTGGGGAGTGGACAGGGCTAGAGACCCAGTACTTC	CASSGEWTGLETQYF
-	TRBV28	many	TRBJ2-7	TGTGCCAGCAGTGGCATAGCGGAGACACCCTCCTACGAGCAGTACTTC	CASSGIAETPSYEQYF
-	TRBV7-2	-	TRBJ2-3	TGTGCCAGCAGACGCTTGGACTGGGCCACAGATACGCAGTATTTT	CASRRLDWATDTQYF
-	TRBV7-7	few	TRBJ2-1	TGTGCTAGCAGCCCTAGGGGGGACAATGAGCAGTTCTTC	CASSPRGDNEQFF
-	TRBV20-1	many	TRBJ2-2	TGCAGTGCTCAGGGTTCGAACACCGGGGAGCTGTTTTTT	CSAQGSNTGELFF
TRBD1	TRBV4-1	few	TRBJ1-2	TGCGCCAGCAGCCAACTCCTCAGGGGGTGGGGCAGTACTAACTATGGCTACACCTTC	CASSQLLRGWGSTNYGYTF
-	TRBV20-1	many	TRBJ2-3	TGCAGTGCTAGAGTCGTAGCGGCGGGGGATACGCAGTATTTT	CSARVVAAGDTQYF
-	TRBV28	few	TRBJ2-7	TGTGCCAGCAGTACAACAGGGCGCCAAACCTACTTC	CASSTTGRQTYF
-	TRBV6-1	few	TRBJ2-2	TGTGCCAGCAGACTCAAAGGGAACACCGGGGAGCTGTTTTTT	CASRLKGNTGELFF
TRBD2	TRBV28	-	TRBJ2-7	TGTGCCAGCAGCTTACTAGCGTGGGCCTACGAGCAGTACTTC	CASSLLAWAYEQYF
TRBD1	TRBV4-1	-	TRBJ2-3	TGCGCCAGCAGAAACTTGGGACAGGGGATAGATACGCAGTATTTT	CASRNLGQGIDTQYF
-	TRBV7-9	-	TRBJ2-5	TGTGCCAGCAGAGGAAGCGGTCAAGAGACCCAGTACTTC	CASRGSGQETQYF
TRBD2	TRBV18	-	TRBJ2-5	TGTGCCAGCTCACCAACCCTCAGCGGGAGCTTTGAAGAGACCCAGTACTTC	CASSPTLSGSFEETQYF
TRBD1	TRBV11-2	-	TRBJ1-1	TGTGCCAGCAGCTCAACCGGGACAGTCCTGGTAGCTTTCTTT	CASSSTGTVLVAFF
TRBD2	TRBV27	-	TRBJ2-7	TGTGCCAGCAGTTTATTCGGCGGGAGGGGGTACGGGCAGTACTTC	CASSLFGGRGYGQYF
-	TRBV19	-	TRBJ2-5	TGTGCCAGCAAACTTCACAAGGACAGAAAACAAGAGACCCAGTACTTC	CASKLHKDRKQETQYF
-	TRBV27	few	TRBJ2-2	TGTGCCAGCTCTAAGGTTTTGGACGGGAAGGGAAACACCGGGGAGCTGTTTTTT	CASSKVLDGKGNTGELFF
-	TRBV2	-	TRBJ2-2	TGTGCCAGCAGTGAAGGGTGGGGGTCCATCGCCGGGGAGCTGTTTTTT	CASSEGWGSIAGELFF